A single sample is the source of the 9 T cell receptor beta chains below, sequenced in a study of T cells in tuberculosis. Some clones are missing from TCRdb's copy, which holds only in-frame ones; the method was immunoSEQ multiplex PCR. The sample lists tens of thousands of clones; around 93% were seen once. The time point was: new active TB diagnosis, blood taken before or within 7 days of starting treatment. Sequencing used PBMCs, obtained at tuberculosis diagnosis. The receptors here all came from an adult with tuberculosis.

The genes are TRBV13 and TRBJ1-1; D gene unclear. The CDR3 is made up of 14 amino acids. Germline CDR1 reads PRHDT; CDR2 reads FYEKMQ (reference sequence). V was shortened by 3 bases and J by 4 bases, with 12 bases between the two germline ends. Here the CDR3 DNA reads TGTGCCAGCAGCTTCTCCTCGGGAGGCACTGAAGCTTTCTTT. Encoded protein: CASSFSSGGTEAFF.

J is TRBJ2-7 and V is TRBV28, with unresolved D. Germline lookup yields CDR1 MDHEN and CDR2 SYDVKM. The CDR3 totals 13 residues. Trimming left V 6 bases short and J 12 bases short, with 21 bases between. The CDR3 here is CASRRLHLPVLYV. The CDR3, as DNA: TGTGCCAGCAGGAGACTTCACCTACCGGTTCTGTACGTC.

The chain links TRBV2 to TRBJ1-1; D is perhaps TRBD1 (6 bases). This CDR3 has 16 amino acids. CDR1 and CDR2 from the germline V gene are SNHLY and FYNNEI. V was trimmed by 1 base and J by 3 bases, leaving 15 bases between them. The CDR3 reads CASSEEGVGSDTEAFF. The CDR3 region has the DNA TGTGCCAGCAGTGAAGAGGGGGTTGGCTCGGACACTGAAGCTTTCTTT.

The chain couples TRBV7-8 to TRBJ1-6; D gene uncertain. Germline V CDR1 and CDR2: SGHVS, FQNEAQ. V was cut by 1 base and J by 10 bases, with 14 bases left in between. The CDR3 loop spans 15 amino acids. The CDR3 region has the DNA TGTGCCAGCAGCTTAGATCGCCCGAGGAACTCACCCCTCCACTTT. Its translation: CASSLDRPRNSPLHF.

This chain connects TRBV7-8 to TRBJ2-7; 8 bases map to TRBD2. Losses at the gene ends were 5 bases for V and 7 bases for J; bases not matched to a gene: 13. This CDR3 is built from 15 residues. Germline assignment: CDR1 SGHVS and CDR2 FQNEAQ. This chain's CDR3 is CASSLLRGGGGEQYV. CDR3 DNA sequence: TGTGCCAGCAGCCTCCTTCGGGGGGGCGGCGGGGAGCAGTACGTC.

CDR3 residues: CASSSHSVVGYTF. CDR3 sequence (DNA): TGTGCCAGCAGCTCCCATTCGGTTGTTGGCTACACCTTC. This rearrangement joins TRBV11-2 to TRBJ1-2; D call uncertain. CDR1 and CDR2 (germline): SGHAT, FQNNGV. This CDR3 spans 13 amino acids. The V and J ends lost 4 bases and 7 bases respectively, with 13 bases between them.

V and J are TRBV19 and TRBJ2-7; D is undetermined. V gave up 5 bases and J gave up 0 bases, with 8 bases separating them. The CDR3 consists of 13 residues. Per germline, CDR1 LNHDA and CDR2 SQIVND (reference sequence). This CDR3 is CASSPTRSYEQYF. The CDR3, as DNA: TGTGCCAGTAGTCCGACTCGCTCCTACGAGCAGTACTTC.

V is TRBV4-2 and J is TRBJ2-7; D possibly corresponds to TRBD2 (6 bases). The CDR3 length is 16 residues. The V and J ends lost 1 base and 3 bases respectively, with 16 bases between them. The germline CDR1 and CDR2 sequences are LGHNA and YNFKEQ. The CDR3 DNA is TGTGCCAGCAGCCAAGTTATACAGGAGGGATTCTACGAGCAGTACTTC. Encoded protein: CASSQVIQEGFYEQYF.

The V and J genes are TRBV30 and TRBJ2-1; 9 bases agree with TRBD2. The CDR3 extends over 14 amino acids. Germline assignment: CDR1 GTSNPN and CDR2 SVGIG (reference sequence). The trim removed 2 bases at V and 5 bases at J, leaving 4 bases unmatched. DNA of the CDR3: TGTGCCTGGAGTAATGGCGGGGGGGACAATGAGCAGTTCTTC. Protein: CAWSNGGGDNEQFF.